This T cell receptor beta chain is from a study of blood T cell repertoires in COVID-19. The CDR3 length is 14 residues. Between the trimmed V and J ends, which lost 3 bases and 9 bases, there was a span of 12 bases. The germline V gene has CDR1 SGHTA and CDR2 FQGTGA. This clone occurred a few times. The data were produced by immunoSEQ multiplex PCR, yet TCRdb's version contains in-frame clones alone and is incomplete. The table lists about 200,000 clones, 65% to 90% of them singletons. The sample was peripheral blood. The V gene is TRBV7-3, the J gene TRBJ1-6, with a possible D match to TRBD1 (6 bases). This sequence was found in a human donor in a cohort sampled during active COVID-19. The CDR3 DNA reads TGTGCCAGCAGCTTTACAGGGCAGCGTTCACCCCTCCACTTT. This gives the protein CASSFTGQRSPLHF. Full variable domain (rest looked up from reference TRBV7-3 and TRBJ1-6): GAGVSQTPSNKVTEKGKYVELRCDPISGHTALYWYRQSLGQGPEFLIYFQGTGAADDSGLPNDRFFAVRPEGSVSTLKIQRTERGDSAVYLCASSFTGQRSPLHFGNGTRLTVT.